This T cell receptor (beta chain) came from a study of blood T cell repertoires in COVID-19. Study details: The study drew acute and convalescent COVID-19 samples from the United States, Italy and Spain.

The ends lost 6 bases at V and 5 bases at J; junction bases unmatched: 14. This CDR3 is built from 17 residues. CDR1 and CDR2 (germline): MNHEY, SMNVEV (reference sequence). Those enrolled, adults aged roughly 18 to 89 years, came from roughly 23 US areas. Cohort assignment relied on participant-reported clinical history. Either two negative PCRs, clearance, or symptom resolution qualified Cohort 3 donors as recovered. TCRdb's copy holds only in-frame clones and misses some; the assay was immunoSEQ multiplex PCR. The sample consists of about 310,000 clones, 89% of them appearing once. The V call is TRBV27, the J call TRBJ2-2; TRBD2 aligns across 8 bases. Sequencing was carried out using PBMCs or T cells enriched from blood (not recorded which). This sequence originates from a woman in her 40s who had recovered from COVID-19. The chain's CDR3 is CASSFGWGLGVTGELFF. In nucleotides, the CDR3 is TGTGCCAGCAGCTTCGGGTGGGGACTAGGGGTTACCGGGGAGCTGTTTTTT.